The clone carrying this T cell receptor beta chain came up once. This record comes from a study of blood T cell repertoires in COVID-19. Study at large: T cells, B-cell-depleted T cells, or PBMCs provided the cDNA or gDNA that served as material.

In the original analysis: Amplification from reference gene primers served as the basis for estimated nucleated cell counts. Clones were sequenced by immunoSEQ multiplex PCR, and TCRdb holds only the in-frame ones, with some missing. V, J and clone size derive from that table, while D and trimming were established from the DNA sequence. The sample yields about 170,000 clones, approximately 83% seen once. CDR1 MDHEN and CDR2 SYDVKM come from the germline V gene. This CDR3 is 15 amino acids long. V lost 2 bases to trimming and J lost 1 base, with 11 bases between them. The specimen sequenced was peripheral blood. This chain joins TRBV28 and TRBJ1-1; D is ambiguous. This sequence was found in a man between 65 and 85 years old with active or convalescent COVID-19. CDR3 DNA sequence: TGTGCCAGCAGTTTAACCACGGGAACGAACACTGAAGCTTTCTTT. Its protein is CASSLTTGTNTEAFF.